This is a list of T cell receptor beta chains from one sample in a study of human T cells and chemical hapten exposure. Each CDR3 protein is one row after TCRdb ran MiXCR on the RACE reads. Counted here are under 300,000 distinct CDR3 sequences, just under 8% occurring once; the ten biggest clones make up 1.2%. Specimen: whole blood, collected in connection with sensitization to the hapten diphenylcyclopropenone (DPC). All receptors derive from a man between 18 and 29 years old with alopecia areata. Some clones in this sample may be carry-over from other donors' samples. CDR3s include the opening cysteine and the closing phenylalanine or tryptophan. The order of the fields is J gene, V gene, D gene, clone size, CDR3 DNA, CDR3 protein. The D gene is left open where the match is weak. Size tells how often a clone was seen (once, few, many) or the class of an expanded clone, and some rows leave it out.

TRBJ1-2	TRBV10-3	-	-	TGTGCCAGCGAAGCAGAGAGTAACTATGGCTACACCTTC	CASEAESNYGYTF
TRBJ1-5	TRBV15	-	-	TGTGCCACCAGCAAGGGGGGCCCTGATAGCAATCAGCCCCAGCATTTT	CATSKGGPDSNQPQHF
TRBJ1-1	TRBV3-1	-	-	TGTGCCAGCAGCCCCGCCGGGAGCACGAACACTGAAGCTTTCTTT	CASSPAGSTNTEAFF
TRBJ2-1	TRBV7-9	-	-	TGTGCCAGCAGCTGGATCCCCGGGACTCCTCAAGACAATGAGCAGTTCTTC	CASSWIPGTPQDNEQFF
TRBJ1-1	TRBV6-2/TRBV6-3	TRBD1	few	TGTGCCAGCATTGAGACAGGGAGAACTGAAGCTTTCTTT	CASIETGRTEAFF
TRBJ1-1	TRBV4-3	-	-	TGCGCCAGCAGCCAAGGAGGGATGTACACTGAAGCTTTCTTT	CASSQGGMYTEAFF
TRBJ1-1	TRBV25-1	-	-	TGTGCCAGCAGTGAGAGGGAAAAGGCCACTGAAGCTTTCTTT	CASSEREKATEAFF
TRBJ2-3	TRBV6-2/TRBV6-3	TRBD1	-	TGTGCCAGTAGGACAGGGCGGACAGATACGCAGTATTTT	CASRTGRTDTQYF
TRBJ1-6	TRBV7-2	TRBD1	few	TGTGCCAGCAGCGTTGGGACAGGGGATAATTCACCCCTCCACTTT	CASSVGTGDNSPLHF
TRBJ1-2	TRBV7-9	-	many	TGTGCCAGCAGCTTAAGTAACAGGGTACCTAACTATGGCTACACCTTC	CASSLSNRVPNYGYTF
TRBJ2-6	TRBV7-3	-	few	TGTCCCAGCAGCTCGGCAGGATTGTACTCTGGGGCCAACGTCCTGACTTTC	CPSSSAGLYSGANVLTF
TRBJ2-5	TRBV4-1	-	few	TGCGCCAGCAGCCAAGTGAAGTACGAGACCCAGTACTTC	CASSQVKYETQYF
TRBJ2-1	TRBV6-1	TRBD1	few	TGTGCCAGCAGTGATTTGGACAGGGGGCCCTACAATGAGCAGTTCTTC	CASSDLDRGPYNEQFF
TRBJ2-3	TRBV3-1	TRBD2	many	TGTGCCAGCAGCCCTCTTGCCGGGGGGTACACAGATACGCAGTATTTT	CASSPLAGGYTDTQYF
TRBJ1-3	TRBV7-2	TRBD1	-	TGTGCCAGCAGCTTAGGAGGGACAGGGGGTAACACCATATATTTT	CASSLGGTGGNTIYF
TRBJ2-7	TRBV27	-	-	TGTGCCAGCAGTCCCGGACAGTTTTCCCCCTCCTACGAGCAGTACTTC	CASSPGQFSPSYEQYF
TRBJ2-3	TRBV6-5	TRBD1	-	TGTGCCAGCAGATCTCGTGGACAGGGGAGTACAGATACGCAGTATTTT	CASRSRGQGSTDTQYF
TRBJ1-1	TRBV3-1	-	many	TGTGCCAGCAGCCAAAAGGGTAACACTGAAGCTTTCTTT	CASSQKGNTEAFF
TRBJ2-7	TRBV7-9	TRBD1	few	TGTGCCAGCAGCGTGGACAGGGGCCGAGGCTACGAGCAGTACTTC	CASSVDRGRGYEQYF
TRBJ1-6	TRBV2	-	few	TGTGCCGGTCGCGGAGAGTATAATTCACCCCTCCACTTT	CAGRGEYNSPLHF